This T cell receptor beta chain derives from a study of PD-1 and CTLA-4 blockade in melanoma. The CDR3 runs 15 residues. The J segment lost 6 bases and the V segment lost 3 bases, leaving 10 bases of the junction unmatched. Germline values: CDR1 WNHNN, CDR2 SYGVQD (reference sequence). TCRdb keeps only in-frame clones here, not all; method: immunoSEQ multiplex PCR. Here the sample spans around 7,200 clones, about 80% being singletons. The clonotype originates from a human donor with melanoma. Sequences were derived from CD8+ T cells from peripheral blood, sampled before anti-PD-1 treatment. The chain recombines TRBV10-1 with TRBJ2-7; TRBD2 agrees at 8 bases. The CDR3: CASSEIVSGASEQYF. As DNA, the CDR3 is TGCGCCAGCAGTGAAATCGTTAGCGGGGCGAGCGAGCAGTACTTC.